This T cell receptor (beta chain) was recorded in a study of T cells in tuberculosis. The V segment lost 5 bases and the J segment 4 bases; nucleotides outside the gene matches: 8. The germline gives CDR1 SEHNR, CDR2 FQNEAQ (reference sequence). The CDR3 contains 16 residues. TCRdb's table, derived via immunoSEQ multiplex PCR, lists solely in-frame clones and lacks some. The sample lists about 22,000 clones; less than 98% were seen once. The sequence was collected from a donor aged 10-29 years with latent tuberculosis or without tuberculosis infection. The chain links TRBV7-9 to TRBJ2-7; the match to TRBD2 covers 13 bases. Sequenced material: PBMCs. The CDR3 spells CASSPGTSGEVYEQYF. CDR3 DNA: TGTGCCAGCAGCCCGGGGACTAGCGGGGAGGTTTACGAGCAGTACTTC. The entire variable domain, with the rest obtained from reference TRBV7-9 and TRBJ2-7, is as follows: DTGVSQNPRHKITKRGQNVTFRCDPISEHNRLYWYRQTLGQGPEFLTYFQNEAQLEKSRLLSDRFSAERPKGSFSTLEIQRTEQGDSAMYLCASSPGTSGEVYEQYFGPGTRLTVT.